This is a list of T cell receptor beta chains from one sample in a study of blood T cell repertoires in COVID-19. The protocol was immunoSEQ multiplex PCR, while the TCRdb copy is restricted to in-frame clones and leaves out a portion. Found here are more than 100,000 clones, roughly 87% of them singletons; the top ten hold around 6.2%. The sample consisted of peripheral blood. These receptors originate from a human donor in a cohort sampled during active COVID-19. CDR3s include the opening cysteine and the closing phenylalanine or tryptophan. Each record gives: D gene, V gene, J gene, clone size, CDR3 DNA, CDR3 protein. The D gene is left open where the match is weak. The listing skips clone size in some rows; elsewhere it reads once, few, many or a size class.

d_call: NA; v_call: TRBV9; j_call: TRBJ2-7; clone_size: few; cdr3_nt: TGTGCCAGCAGCGACGACAGGACTTACGAGCAGTACTTC; cdr3_aa: CASSDDRTYEQYF
d_call: NA; v_call: TRBV24-1; j_call: TRBJ2-3; clone_size: NA; cdr3_nt: TGTGCCACCAGTGATTTGCAAGGGGGAGAGACAGATACGCAGTATTTT; cdr3_aa: CATSDLQGGETDTQYF
d_call: NA; v_call: TRBV5-1; j_call: TRBJ2-7; clone_size: NA; cdr3_nt: TGCGCCAGCAGCGACACGGCCTACGCGCAGTACTTC; cdr3_aa: CASSDTAYAQYF
d_call: TRBD2; v_call: TRBV5-1; j_call: TRBJ2-5; clone_size: NA; cdr3_nt: TGCGCCAGCAGCTTGGCTCCAGCGGGAGTCCCCGAGACCCAGTACTTC; cdr3_aa: CASSLAPAGVPETQYF
d_call: TRBD1; v_call: TRBV5-1; j_call: TRBJ1-5; clone_size: NA; cdr3_nt: TGCGCCAGCAGCTTGCAGGGACAGGGGGAGGAGAATCAGCCCCAGCATTTT; cdr3_aa: CASSLQGQGEENQPQHF
d_call: NA; v_call: TRBV14; j_call: TRBJ2-2; clone_size: NA; cdr3_nt: TGTGCCAGCAGCCAAGATCAGGTCGGAACCGGGGAGCTGTTTTTT; cdr3_aa: CASSQDQVGTGELFF
d_call: NA; v_call: TRBV4-1; j_call: TRBJ2-5; clone_size: NA; cdr3_nt: TGCGCCAGCAGCCAAGGAGTCAGGGAAAAGACCCAGTACTTC; cdr3_aa: CASSQGVREKTQYF
d_call: TRBD1; v_call: TRBV5-5; j_call: TRBJ2-7; clone_size: few; cdr3_nt: TGTGCCAGCAGCTTAGACAGGGACCCCTCCTACGAGCAGTACTTC; cdr3_aa: CASSLDRDPSYEQYF
d_call: TRBD2; v_call: TRBV5-1; j_call: TRBJ2-7; clone_size: NA; cdr3_nt: TGCGCCAGCAGCCTCTTTAGCGGGGGGGCCTACGAGCAGTACTTC; cdr3_aa: CASSLFSGGAYEQYF
d_call: NA; v_call: TRBV5-8; j_call: TRBJ1-2; clone_size: NA; cdr3_nt: TGTGCCAGCGCGATCCAGGTTGACGGCTACACCTTC; cdr3_aa: CASAIQVDGYTF
d_call: NA; v_call: TRBV12-3/TRBV12-4; j_call: TRBJ2-5; clone_size: NA; cdr3_nt: TGTGCCAGCAGTTTACTCCAAGAGACCCAGTACTTC; cdr3_aa: CASSLLQETQYF
d_call: TRBD2; v_call: TRBV11-2; j_call: TRBJ2-3; clone_size: NA; cdr3_nt: TGTGCCAGCAGCCCGAGGTGGGGACTAGCGGGAGTAGCAGATACGCAGTATTTT; cdr3_aa: CASSPRWGLAGVADTQYF
d_call: NA; v_call: TRBV5-6; j_call: TRBJ2-7; clone_size: NA; cdr3_nt: TGTGCCAGCAGCTTGGGTTCTGAGGGTTTCTACGAGCAGTACTTC; cdr3_aa: CASSLGSEGFYEQYF
d_call: NA; v_call: TRBV4-2; j_call: TRBJ1-6; clone_size: NA; cdr3_nt: TGTGCCAGCAGCCAAGAAACCGCTATCTATAATTCACCCCTCCACTTT; cdr3_aa: CASSQETAIYNSPLHF
d_call: TRBD1; v_call: TRBV11-1; j_call: TRBJ2-7; clone_size: NA; cdr3_nt: TGTGCCAGCAGCAGATACAGGGGGCCCACCTACGAGCAGTACTTC; cdr3_aa: CASSRYRGPTYEQYF
d_call: NA; v_call: TRBV5-4; j_call: TRBJ2-5; clone_size: NA; cdr3_nt: TGTGCCAGCAGCTCCTTACAGGTCCCGTACCAAGAGACCCAGTACTTC; cdr3_aa: CASSSLQVPYQETQYF
d_call: TRBD1; v_call: TRBV6-1; j_call: TRBJ1-4; clone_size: NA; cdr3_nt: TGTGCCAGCAGTGCGTCCCGGGACAGGGCTAAGAGTGAAAAACTGTTTTTT; cdr3_aa: CASSASRDRAKSEKLFF
d_call: NA; v_call: TRBV9; j_call: TRBJ1-2; clone_size: NA; cdr3_nt: TGTGCCAGCAGCCCCCGGGCGGGGGGGGTCTATGGCTACACCTTC; cdr3_aa: CASSPRAGGVYGYTF
d_call: NA; v_call: TRBV27; j_call: TRBJ1-6; clone_size: once; cdr3_nt: TGTGCCAGCAGTTTTAGGCAGGGTGGTAATTCACCCCTCCACTTT; cdr3_aa: CASSFRQGGNSPLHF
d_call: NA; v_call: TRBV7-9; j_call: TRBJ1-5; clone_size: NA; cdr3_nt: TGTGCCAGCAGCTTAGCCGGGGTTAGCAATCAGCCCCAGCATTTT; cdr3_aa: CASSLAGVSNQPQHF
d_call: NA; v_call: TRBV2; j_call: TRBJ1-2; clone_size: NA; cdr3_nt: TGTGCCAGCAGTGAAGCAGCCGGCTATGGCTACACCTTC; cdr3_aa: CASSEAAGYGYTF
d_call: TRBD1; v_call: TRBV29-1; j_call: TRBJ1-2; clone_size: NA; cdr3_nt: TGCAGCGTTGAAGCGACGCGGAGCAGGGGGTATGGCTACACCTTC; cdr3_aa: CSVEATRSRGYGYTF
d_call: NA; v_call: TRBV19; j_call: TRBJ1-1; clone_size: NA; cdr3_nt: TGTGCCAGTAGCACCACTCAGGGATCGGCTTTCTTT; cdr3_aa: CASSTTQGSAFF
d_call: TRBD2; v_call: TRBV20-1; j_call: TRBJ2-7; clone_size: NA; cdr3_nt: TGCAGTGCTAGTCCGAGCGGGAGATTCTACGAGCAGTACTTC; cdr3_aa: CSASPSGRFYEQYF
d_call: NA; v_call: TRBV4-1; j_call: TRBJ2-2; clone_size: NA; cdr3_nt: TGCGCCAGCAGCCTGAGTTCAGGGAACGCCGGGGAGCTGTTTTTT; cdr3_aa: CASSLSSGNAGELFF
d_call: NA; v_call: TRBV19; j_call: TRBJ1-1; clone_size: NA; cdr3_nt: TGTGCCAGTAGTACACCGTCCGCCCCCAGGGCTTTCTTT; cdr3_aa: CASSTPSAPRAFF
d_call: TRBD1; v_call: TRBV2; j_call: TRBJ1-1; clone_size: NA; cdr3_nt: TGTGCCAGCAGTGAAGTGCGAGGGGGCCGGACTGAAGCTTTCTTT; cdr3_aa: CASSEVRGGRTEAFF
d_call: TRBD2; v_call: TRBV7-2; j_call: TRBJ2-5; clone_size: NA; cdr3_nt: TGTGCCAGCAGCTACCAGACTAGCGGTCAAGAGACCCAGTACTTC; cdr3_aa: CASSYQTSGQETQYF
d_call: NA; v_call: TRBV7-8; j_call: TRBJ2-3; clone_size: few; cdr3_nt: TGTGCCAGCAGCCCCGGGGGCACAGATACGCAGTATTTT; cdr3_aa: CASSPGGTDTQYF
d_call: NA; v_call: TRBV2; j_call: TRBJ1-2; clone_size: NA; cdr3_nt: TGTGCCAGCAGACGCGCGGGCCAACCGCGTGGCTACACCTTC; cdr3_aa: CASRRAGQPRGYTF
d_call: TRBD1; v_call: TRBV5-1; j_call: TRBJ2-1; clone_size: NA; cdr3_nt: TGCGCCAGCAGCTTGGGGGACAGGGGGTACAATGAGCAGTTCTTC; cdr3_aa: CASSLGDRGYNEQFF
d_call: NA; v_call: TRBV5-1; j_call: TRBJ2-7; clone_size: NA; cdr3_nt: TGCGCCAGCAGCTTACTGGAGGCGTCTCTCGGGGATTACGAGCAGTACTTC; cdr3_aa: CASSLLEASLGDYEQYF
d_call: NA; v_call: TRBV21-1; j_call: TRBJ1-5; clone_size: NA; cdr3_nt: TGTGCCAGCAGGGATAAGAGGACAGGGAGACTCAATCAGCCCCAGCATTTT; cdr3_aa: CASRDKRTGRLNQPQHF
d_call: TRBD2; v_call: TRBV6-5; j_call: TRBJ2-1; clone_size: NA; cdr3_nt: TGTGCCAGCAGTCTAATAGCGGGATCCGGACGGGAGCAGTTCTTC; cdr3_aa: CASSLIAGSGREQFF
d_call: TRBD1; v_call: TRBV15; j_call: TRBJ2-1; clone_size: NA; cdr3_nt: TGTGCCACCAGCTTCCACTCCGGGACAGGGTCCAACAATGAGCAGTTCTTC; cdr3_aa: CATSFHSGTGSNNEQFF
d_call: NA; v_call: TRBV28; j_call: TRBJ1-2; clone_size: once; cdr3_nt: TGTGCCAGCAGTTTATTCCCCAAAATTAACCGGGACACCAACTATGGCTACACCTTC; cdr3_aa: CASSLFPKINRDTNYGYTF
d_call: NA; v_call: TRBV12-3/TRBV12-4; j_call: TRBJ1-1; clone_size: few; cdr3_nt: TGTGCCAGCAGGAGCAGGGACATCACTGAAGCTTTCTTT; cdr3_aa: CASRSRDITEAFF
d_call: NA; v_call: TRBV6-5; j_call: TRBJ1-1; clone_size: NA; cdr3_nt: TGTGCCAGCGAAATTACAGTATCCACTGAAGCTTTCTTT; cdr3_aa: CASEITVSTEAFF
d_call: NA; v_call: TRBV6-5; j_call: TRBJ2-7; clone_size: few; cdr3_nt: TGTGCCAGCAGTATGCCTCGGTCCTACGAGCAGTACTTC; cdr3_aa: CASSMPRSYEQYF
d_call: NA; v_call: TRBV4-2; j_call: TRBJ2-7; clone_size: NA; cdr3_nt: TGTGCCAGCAGCCAAGATCAGGGCTACGAGCAGTACTTC; cdr3_aa: CASSQDQGYEQYF
d_call: NA; v_call: TRBV4-2; j_call: TRBJ1-2; clone_size: NA; cdr3_nt: TGTGCCAGCAGCCAAGATACCGGGACAAACTATGGCTACACCTTC; cdr3_aa: CASSQDTGTNYGYTF